This T cell receptor beta chain was observed in a study of cytomegalovirus exposure and HLA in healthy donors. Study overall: A preliminary data release comprised around 85 million unique TCRs obtained from HLA-typed donors. Genotyping showed roughly 81% of 398 donors falling in the Caucasian-associated ancestry cluster. The study's findings and limits: DRB1 showed the most TCR associations and HLA-C the fewest in a later analysis, as rates varied by HLA locus.

A word on this clone: As yet, its antigen is unknown.

Trimming took off 0 bases at V and 3 bases at J, with 9 bases between the two ends. Germline-derived CDR1 and CDR2 are LNHNV and YYDKDF (reference sequence). The CDR3 runs to 14 residues. Amplification used 60 Vbeta primers and 13 Jbeta primers. In the authors' methods: Per a later analysis, the number of unique TCR beta chains was roughly 80 million, of which roughly 10 million were shared. Produced via immunoSEQ multiplex PCR; TCRdb's table is partial and in-frame only. From that table come the V and J calls and clone size; the DNA was used to work out D and trimming. The profile covers under 200,000 clones, with more than 70% appearing a single time and about 8% taken by the ten largest.

Material: PBMCs. The chain joins TRBV15 to TRBJ2-7; D is possibly TRBD2 (6 bases). The clonotype comes from a middle-aged woman in good health and CMV-seropositive. CDR3 bases: TGTGCCACCAGCAGAGAAGGAGGGGACTACGAGCAGTACTTC. Its protein product is CATSREGGDYEQYF.